This T cell receptor beta chain was identified during a study of cytomegalovirus exposure and HLA in healthy donors (dated by TCRdb to 2017 to 2019). In the study overall: In an earlier analysis of about 560 of the donors, 250 to 300 Gb of sequence data and 90 million to 130 million unique TCR beta sequences from about 179 million T cells were reported. Donor age, sex, ethnicity and CMV serostatus were collected together with the repertoire data. Using immunosequencing, the study profiled T cell repertoires from about 650 subjects and related those repertoires to cytomegalovirus serostatus. To study patterns of TCR occurrence, a later analysis re-analyzed previously published TCR beta repertoires from more than 550 donors and added high-resolution HLA genotyping. A later genetic analysis used genome-wide SNP genotypes for about three fifths of the 666 donors, treating that subset as a discovery cohort. The number of typed donors differed by locus: about 620-640 for A, B, C, DRB1 and DQB1; 522 for DQA1; 606 for DPA1; and some 450 for DPB1. An earlier analysis of 500 to 750 of the donors applied high-throughput TCR beta sequencing to assess whether each TCR beta V gene segment acted as functional or pseudogenic. Every discovery cohort repertoire had been produced on one sequencing platform. About 300 gigabases of sequencing data and some 85 million unique TCR sequences were included in an early release covering around 650 HLA-typed donors. Class I and class II HLA loci were covered by the typing at four-digit resolution. To predict cytomegalovirus infection status, the study brought together high-throughput TCR immunosequencing, statistical association of individual TCRs with disease status, and machine learning. Among the approximately 400 genotyped donors, more than 70% belonged to the genetic ancestry cluster associated with self-reported Caucasian donors. Rather than using new phenotypic data, the later analysis identified candidate immune exposures from TCR beta sequences and from how often those sequences occurred across donors. A few DR-DQ haplotypes were treated as single units for association and clustering because of strong linkage in the cohort. Among several hundred genotyped donors of the cohort, an average of around 240,000 unique TCR beta nucleotide sequences was sequenced per donor, of which about 18% were non-productive. The study was designed to test whether signatures of past pathogen exposure could be identified by cataloging public T cell receptors. Besides the first cohort of more than 650 subjects, a separate validation cohort made up of 95 to 150 different subjects was used. The research as a whole found: In a later analysis, several top co-occurrence clusters were reported to appear linked to parvovirus B19, influenza, CMV and Epstein-Barr virus. In a later analysis, most CMV-associated TCR beta chains were found to appear HLA-restricted, with HLA associations seemingly driven largely by CMV exposure. The 87-base-pair reads could not distinguish some IMGT-functional V segments, including TRBV6-2 and TRBV6-3, so those segments were excluded. In vitro tests confirmed that a few of the cytomegalovirus-associated TCR beta chains recognize cytomegalovirus antigens. Correlated functional status among segregating V segments might reflect linkage disequilibrium, but an unknown experimental factor could not be ruled out. Presence/absence analyses assumed roughly uniform sequencing depth across donors, an assumption that may not hold. Because HLA typing was missing for some donors at each locus, association tests included only the typed subset. According to a later genetic analysis, donors in an Asian-associated ancestry cluster had fewer N-insertions in productive TCRs than the approximately 700-donor mean. A group of highly shared sequence variants was considered likely to be a technical artifact of the sequencing pipeline. Because counts were too low, roughly 16 rarely observed V segments, including chromosome 9 orphons, were left out of the earlier analysis of roughly 600 of the donors. In a later analysis, the rate of TCR association differed among HLA loci, with DRB1 alleles having the most associated TCRs and HLA-C alleles having the fewest. Across donors, most TCR sequences were observed very rarely, whereas some public TCRs were present in many individuals. In a later analysis, 16,951 TCR beta sequences were associated with specific HLA alleles at a false discovery rate of 0.05. Cytomegalovirus status was reported to be diagnosed by the classifier with high specificity and sensitivity in both the original and validation cohorts. The study gave a list of over 150 TCR beta chains associated with cytomegalovirus. In a later genetic analysis, a missense DCLRE1C variant was associated with V-gene and J-gene trimming of TCR beta chains, and the association was replicated in an independent cohort. CMV serostatus was the only immune exposure information available for the cohort. In a later analysis, HLA-associated TCR beta chains showed more clonal expansion and lower generation probabilities than non-associated chains that were equally common. When HLA alleles, especially DR and DQ, strongly co-occurred, attributing TCR associations to individual alleles was difficult. Only TCR beta chains were sequenced in this cohort, and the absence of alpha or paired-chain data limited detectable features. A further reported finding was that TCR beta sequences accurately predicted the HLA-A and HLA-B alleles for most subjects in the first cohort. Broadly in line with IMGT annotations, most TCR beta V segments showed up in productive rearrangements about 87% or about 30% of the time in an earlier analysis of 587 of the donors. It was suggested by the authors that the approach could potentially be generalized to other disease states and immunological phenotypes.

CDR1 is given as SGHRS and CDR2 as YFSETQ, both from the germline V gene. Trimming costs V 0 bases and J 5 bases, and their ends lie 11 bases apart. The CDR3, from cysteine to phenylalanine, totals 14 residues. Only CDR3 DNA remains: 42 bases, in frame from the first base. The cohort consisted of 670 or so healthy bone marrow donors. All cohort members were sampled while nominally healthy, although unrecorded immune exposures were likely present. The donor was CMV seropositive and was included in the group of 250 to 300 seropositive cohort members. Each donor provided a peripheral blood sample, and peripheral blood mononuclear cells were used for TCR beta sequencing. Genomic DNA extraction from the blood cell samples was performed with the Qiagen DNeasy Blood Extraction Kit. On this clone itself: The antigen it recognizes is unknown. Nothing much larger sits one base from this clone, and base qualities are not available.

The protocol used for the library was the immunoSEQ multiplex PCR assay. A mixture of 60 forward primers for TCR Vbeta segments and 13 reverse primers for TCR Jbeta segments was used in the multiplex PCR. The CDR3 region of rearranged TCR beta genes was amplified from genomic DNA by a multiplex PCR assay. The Illumina HiSeq System was used to sequence the amplified TCR beta libraries as 87-base-pair reads. For the original study's pipeline: A later analysis counted tens of millions of unique TCR beta chains across the 550 to 800 repertoires, and around 9.9 million of these chains were shared by at least two donors. To remove PCR and sequencing errors, raw reads were error-corrected and collapsed into unique sequences using a nearest-neighbor algorithm that merged closely related sequences. Alignment of CDR3 sequences to IMGT reference sequences was used to assign V, D and J gene segments. For a sequence to be retained, a match of at least six nucleotides to both a V gene segment and a J gene segment was required. Rearrangements were called productive when the CDR3 lacked stop codons and stayed in frame with V and J; all others were non-productive. CDR3 was defined by IMGT convention, running from the second conserved V-encoded cysteine to the conserved J-encoded phenylalanine. Sequences without an unambiguous match to a single V gene segment were excluded from the earlier analysis of several hundred of the donors. In an earlier analysis of 500 to 750 of the donors, V segments were called functional above 56.7% productive rearrangements and were called segregating when the between-donor standard deviation exceeded 5%. To diagnose cytomegalovirus status from the catalog of TCR beta chain sequences, a statistical classification framework was built. V and J gene assignment, in a later analysis, came from comparing TCR nucleotide sequences with IMGT/GENE-DB human TR gene sequences. Using the TCRdist pipeline, a later analysis assigned CDR3 sequences along with most-parsimonious VDJ recombination scenarios. A later analysis defined each TCR beta chain by its CDR3 amino acid sequence plus V-gene family, and excluded reads lacking a unique V-gene family. To address suspected cross-contamination and a sequencing artifact, a later analysis removed around 600 highly shared, low-generation-probability nucleotide sequences. A later analysis calculated a clonal expansion index for each public chain from normalized within-repertoire ranks of inferred template counts. Generation probabilities in a later analysis came from a VDJ recombination model fitted to out-of-frame rearrangements, and those results were checked against IGoR. Hypergeometric tests were used in a later analysis to score TCR-TCR, TCR-HLA and TCR-CMV co-occurrence, with a repertoire-size bias correction applied to the TCR pairs. In a later analysis, false discovery rates were estimated by permuting HLA or CMV assignments 20 times. In a later analysis, co-occurring TCRs were grouped using DBSCAN, and TCRdist sequence similarity was added for clustering within HLA-allele-positive subsets. Repertoires with fewer than 30,000 or more than 120,000 public chains were left out of co-occurrence clustering, as were a handful of repertoires with anomalous nucleotide sharing. TCRdb holds this immuneACCESS table with in-frame rearrangements only. Some clones are missing; in checked studies, unresolved V genes explain under half, and the rest has no known cause. That table is the source of V, J and clone size, and D and trimming were worked out from the DNA. The sample has about 130,000 clones on record, roughly 70% of them singletons. 4.3% of the sample is held by the ten biggest clonotypes.

The sequencing sample was made of PBMCs. The chain couples TRBV5-1 to TRBJ2-5; no D segment can be confidently identified. The sequence derives from a man between 18 and 35 years old in good health and CMV-seropositive. The CDR3 protein sequence reads: CASSLDQFQETQYF. The DNA reads TGCGCCAGCAGCTTGGACCAATTCCAGGAGACCCAGTACTTC.